These 10 T cell receptor beta chains were sequenced from one sample in a study of blood T cells in healthy people across ages (dated by TCRdb to the mid-2010s). Library method: 5' RACE. Sequenced on an Illumina HiSeq 2500. A second PCR of roughly 7 to 11 cycles was performed with a sample-barcoded 5' primer and a J-beta primer mix. TCRdb reprocessing: public reads trimmed at Q25 with fastp, clones called with MiXCR, in-frame beta chains kept. Rows with one shared CDR3 protein collapse into an entry with the most common genes and DNA. This sample is represented by around 990,000 distinct CDR3 sequences; around two fifths of them were singletons. Under 15% of the sample lies in the top ten. Material for sequencing was blood. The source is a man younger than 30 in good health.

In its sample, this clonotype was seen a few times. J is TRBJ2-1 and V is TRBV29-1, with D hard to call. Germline loops: CDR1 SQVTM, CDR2 ANQGSEA. V was trimmed by 2 bases and J by 10 bases, leaving 15 bases between them. CDR3 length equals 13 residues. The CDR3 here is CSVERRLDMEQFF. The CDR3 DNA follows: TGCAGCGTTGAACGGCGACTTGATATGGAGCAGTTCTTC.

CDR3 residues: CASSSGTGYDTDTQYF. The CDR3 nucleotides are TGTGCCAGCAGCTCCGGGACAGGGTATGACACAGATACGCAGTATTTT. The V call is TRBV7-2, the J call TRBJ2-3; 9 bases are a match to TRBD1. Per germline, CDR1 SGHTA and CDR2 FQGNSA. The CDR3 is made up of 16 amino acids. V lost 4 bases to trimming and J lost 2 bases; unmatched junction nucleotides: 7.

In this sample, this clonotype turned up a few times. V gene TRBV20-1 combines with J gene TRBJ2-1; perhaps TRBD2 as D (5 bases). The CDR3 is 11 residues long. V lost 4 bases, J lost 10 bases, and 11 bases lay in between. Germline V gene sequence: CDR1 DFQATT, CDR2 SNEGSKA (reference sequence). The CDR3, as DNA: TGCAGTGCTACGGACGGGAAAGAGCAGTTCTTC. Translation: CSATDGKEQFF.

The table lists this clonotype with a few counts. The chain combines TRBV24-1 with TRBJ2-1, with 8 bases aligning to TRBD1. Germline-derived CDR1 and CDR2 are KGHDR and SFDVKD. The junction had 13 bases not matched to a gene; V was cut back by 4 bases and J by 3 bases. There are 18 residues in the CDR3. Written as DNA, the CDR3 is TGTGCCACCAGTGACGGACAGGGCTGGGGTAGGGGCTACAATGAGCAGTTCTTC. Its protein product is CATSDGQGWGRGYNEQFF.

V and J are TRBV4-2 and TRBJ2-1, with TRBD1 matching over 7 bases. Losses at the gene ends were 2 bases for V and 0 bases for J; bases not matched to a gene: 7. Germline V gene data show CDR1 as LGHNA and CDR2 as YNFKEQ. The CDR3 loop spans 17 amino acids. The CDR3 is CASSQQTGKYSYNEQFF. Written as DNA, the CDR3 is TGTGCCAGCAGCCAACAGACAGGGAAATACTCCTACAATGAGCAGTTCTTC.

This sequence joins TRBV20-1 and TRBJ1-2; D uncertain. This CDR3 is built from 12 residues. From germline, CDR1 is DFQATT and CDR2 SNEGSKA (reference sequence). Trimming stripped 1 base from V and 7 bases from J, with 10 bases between. This chain's CDR3 is CSARVPELGYTF. The CDR3, as DNA: TGCAGTGCTAGAGTCCCGGAGCTTGGCTACACCTTC.

The rearrangement links TRBV10-3 to TRBJ2-1; the D gene could be TRBD1 or TRBD2 (5 bases each). Trimming cost V 11 bases and J 10 bases, with 27 bases left between them. The CDR3 runs 15 residues. The germline gives CDR1 ENHRY, CDR2 SYGVKD. The CDR3 loop reads CADKRRGPNSYEQFF. Written as DNA, the CDR3 is TGTGCCGATAAGAGACGGGGCCCTAACTCCTACGAGCAGTTCTTC.

This clonotype showed up just a few times. The chain uses TRBV7-9 and TRBJ2-3; no reliable D call. Germline lookup yields CDR1 SEHNR and CDR2 FQNEAQ (reference sequence). The CDR3 extends over 11 amino acids. The ends were cut back, 5 bases at V and 4 bases at J, with 4 bases in the middle. CDR3 coding DNA: TGTGCCAGCAGCCGACCAGATACGCAGTATTTT. Amino acids: CASSRPDTQYF.

Remarks on this clonotype: This may come from a read error, since a much larger clone is one base off. The rearrangement joins TRBV27 to TRBJ1-1; D remains ambiguous. The CDR3 length is 12 residues. Germline values: CDR1 MNHEY, CDR2 SMNVEV (reference sequence). V gave up 6 bases and J gave up 1 base, with 6 bases separating them. CDR3 protein: CASRTTNTEAFF. The CDR3 nucleotides read TGTGCCAGCAGAACGACGAACACTGAAGCTTTCTTT.

This chain uses TRBV7-8 with TRBJ2-7; no firm D call. The germline V and J ends were trimmed by 1 base and 7 bases, with 17 bases remaining between them. The CDR3 runs to 15 residues. The germline V gene encodes CDR1 SGHVS and CDR2 FQNEAQ. CDR3 sequence reads: CASSLGTSFHNEQYF. DNA of the CDR3: TGTGCCAGCAGCTTAGGGACCTCGTTTCACAATGAGCAGTACTTC.